This T cell receptor (beta chain) is from a study of lymphopenia after photon versus proton radiotherapy. A word on this clone: Its antigen is undetermined. Sequence at one end of the junction differs from germline and may be a read error.

Clones were sequenced by immunoSEQ multiplex PCR, and TCRdb holds only the in-frame ones, with some missing. The table lists tens of thousands of clones, approximately 90% of them singletons. Study-wide points: Proton therapy kept repertoires fairly stable, unlike photons, which gained effector/memory cells. Post-nadir TCR diversity decline inversely tracked overall survival among those who died.

From germline, CDR1 is SGHRS and CDR2 YFSETQ. The CDR3 runs 15 residues. This material consisted of peripheral blood, taken from a patient treated with photon-based radiotherapy. This chain joins TRBV5-1 and TRBJ1-5; 9 bases fit TRBD1. This TCR came from a woman between 65 and 79 years old with pancreatic cancer. The CDR3 protein is CASSLGQGGNQPQHF. The CDR3 coding sequence is TGCGCCAGCAGTTTGGGACAGGGTGGCAATCAGCCCCAGCATTTT.